This T cell receptor (beta chain) stems from a study of CD8 T cells in Susac syndrome. It was with random hexamers that 0.5 to 1 ug RNA was reverse transcribed. TCRdb fed the immunoSEQ multiplex PCR reads into MiXCR, producing one record per CDR3 protein. This sample yields 70,000 to 95,000 distinct CDR3 sequences, of which nearly 95% are seen a single time; approximately 0.92% belongs to the top ten. The germline V gene has CDR1 SEHNR and CDR2 FQNEAQ (reference sequence). V shed 1 base, J shed 4 bases, and the junction held 4 bases outside the gene matches. The CDR3 covers 16 residues. Sequencing targeted TCR beta in blood CD8+ and CD4+ T cells. Patients having Susac syndrome satisfied recently defined diagnostic criteria for definite or probable disease.

The chain uses TRBV7-9 and TRBJ2-3, with 11 bases identical to TRBD1. The receptor's source is a human donor with Susac syndrome. Sample: CD8+ T cells from PBMCs. CDR3 sequence (DNA): TGTGCCAGCAGCTTAGTCCCGGGACAGGGGGCAGATACGCAGTATTTT. It yields the protein CASSLVPGQGADTQYF.